This TCR beta chain was recorded in a study of blood T cells in healthy people across ages (dated by TCRdb to between 2015 and 2017). In terms of the full investigation: Template switching captured roughly one uniquely barcoded TCR beta cDNA molecule per two T cells in model experiments. Four age groups were formed from the donors: young (average 16 years), middle-aged (approximately 41), aged (roughly 58) and long-lived (about 80). Two additional independent replicas of 1 million unique cDNA reads from the same blood draw were analyzed for two donors (one aged 18 to 30 and one aged 80 or older). Donors of different ages were randomly distributed across sequencing lanes to avoid experimental bias. Using deep sequencing normalized with unique cDNA molecular identifiers, the study measured how TCR beta repertoire diversity changes with age. What the study reported, not specific to this receptor: Estimates of total diversity based on one million sequenced T cells were regarded as lower bounds and as underestimates. Because the CMV infection status of the donors was unknown, age-related changes in expanded clonotypes may potentially have been confounded. Because profiling used bulk unsorted PBMCs, naive and antigen-experienced compartments could not be compared conclusively. The long-lived group showed more naive CD4+ T cells, fewer expanded clones and increased TCR diversity than the aged group, suggesting age selection. A strong correlation was found between observed TCR beta diversity and the percentage of naive T cells measured by flow cytometry. As age increased, observed TCR beta diversity per million T cells dropped in a roughly linear way, and a significant reduction was already evident by age about 40.

The receptor library was made with 5' RACE. The reads were generated on an Illumina HiSeq 2500. A second PCR of about 7 to 12 cycles was run with a J-beta primer mix and a sample-barcoded 5' primer. Each TCR beta cDNA molecule received a unique molecular identifier from a template-switch 5' adaptor carrying 12 random nucleotides. Each sample yielded at least 3 million CDR3-containing paired-end reads. All of the RNA was converted into first-strand cDNA using the Mint cDNA synthesis kit, with a TRBC-specific oligonucleotide serving as the primer. Following uracil-DNA glycosylase treatment, all cDNA underwent a first 18-cycle PCR with the universal primers M1SS and BC2_uni_R. Processing in the source paper ran as follows. For normalization, 1 million high-quality reads were randomly selected from each sample, with every read carrying a distinct molecular identifier. Instead of being binned into consensus sequences, reads with shared molecular identifiers were discarded. MiTCR, set to a Q25 quality threshold and the strictest error-elimination algorithm, was used for CDR3 identification, clonotype clustering and error correction. A nonparametric unseen species model with Euler transformation was used to estimate lower-bound total TCR beta diversity. TCRdb trimmed public reads at Q25 via fastp, called clones via MiXCR and kept in-frame beta chains. When rows share a CDR3 protein, they turn into one entry using the most common DNA and genes. V and J calls and clone size were set by TCRdb, not the authors. The sample table shows some 1.7 million distinct CDR3 sequences, and 28% are seen once. Approximately 7.7% of the sample goes to the ten largest clones.

CDR1 and CDR2 were assigned from the germline V gene (reference sequence) as DFQATT and SNEGSKA. The CDR3 goes from the cysteine to the phenylalanine over 11 residues. Left in the record is the CDR3 DNA by itself, 33 bases read in frame from the first base. The V and J ends are trimmed by 5 bases and 7 bases, leaving 12 bases between them. The donors were about 40 Caucasian individuals from Russia, aged 6 to 90 years, who were systemically healthy. Roughly 10 milliliters of peripheral blood were drawn from each donor into EDTA-treated Vacutainer tubes. Ficoll-Paque density-gradient centrifugation was used to isolate PBMCs, with at least 7 million per sample. Trizol reagent was used to extract total RNA from the PBMCs, yielding at least 5.5 micrograms per sample. The percentages of naive CD45RAhigh/CD27high T cells were determined by flow cytometry on a PBMC aliquot from every donor. This clonotype has a handful of counts. Its recognized antigen is unknown. Per-nucleotide qualities are absent, and no much larger clonotype sits a single base away.

The sequence was obtained from a woman in her 30s in good health. Sequenced: blood. The V and J genes are TRBV20-1 and TRBJ2-7, with the D gene uncertain. The DNA is as follows: TGCAGTGCTTGGGCCCCTCCAGAGCAGTACTTC. This yields the protein CSAWAPPEQYF.